This TCR beta chain stems from a study of PD-L1 blockade in urothelial cancer. Study context: About 90% of the roughly 29 patients were males with bladder-origin urothelial cancer. Patients' prior chemotherapy regimens numbered 0 to 3.

Time point specified: pretreatment peripheral blood. V lost 9 bases, J lost 8 bases, and 14 bases lay in between. This CDR3 has 12 residues. Germline lookup yields CDR1 MNHEY and CDR2 SVGAGI. Profiling relied on immunoSEQ multiplex PCR, and the TCRdb table lists in-frame clones only, not all of them. The table includes around 82,000 clones, 84% detected once. This sequence was found in a man in his sixties with urothelial cancer. The sample in question was PBMCs, obtained around atezolizumab (anti-PD-L1) treatment. The genes are TRBV6-5 and TRBJ2-1; D unclear. The CDR3 DNA is TGTGCCAGTGGCCCGTTAAGCGATGAGCAGTTCTTC. It specifies CASGPLSDEQFF.